The rows below give T cell receptor beta chains drawn from one sample of a study of radiation and T cells in renal cell carcinoma. Clones were read by immunoSEQ multiplex PCR, and TCRdb kept only the in-frame ones, dropping some. The table records roughly 160,000 clones, about 88% of them present only once. Material: blood, obtained from a patient whose treatment included radiotherapy and nephrectomy. The receptor source for this set is a woman aged 50 to 60 with renal cell carcinoma. Each CDR3 is given with its conserved first and last residue. Each record gives: CDR3 length, clone size, V gene, J gene, D gene, CDR3 protein, CDR3 DNA. D genes are given only for firm matches. Clone size is shown for a subset of rows, as once, few, many or a class of expanded clone.

14	-	TRBV7-8	TRBJ2-5	-	CASSEGGRQETQYF	TGTGCCAGCAGCGAGGGGGGGCGCCAAGAGACCCAGTACTTC
17	-	TRBV6-1	TRBJ1-3	-	CASSELPTGLSGNTIYF	TGTGCCAGCAGCGAATTACCTACAGGACTCTCTGGAAACACCATATATTTT
14	-	TRBV18	TRBJ2-7	TRBD1	CASSTGTGVHEQYF	TGTGCCAGCTCAACCGGGACAGGGGTACACGAGCAGTACTTC
17	-	TRBV4-2	TRBJ1-5	-	CASSRGEVDSPNQPQHF	TGTGCCAGCAGCCGGGGAGAGGTTGACAGCCCCAATCAGCCCCAGCATTTT
19	-	TRBV7-9	TRBJ2-2	-	CASSSIRTGSRLQTGELFF	TGTGCCAGCAGCTCAATACGTACAGGGTCCCGTCTTCAGACCGGGGAGCTGTTTTTT
13	-	TRBV6-5	TRBJ2-7	TRBD1	CASLGGGEFEQYF	TGTGCCAGCCTAGGGGGCGGTGAATTCGAGCAGTACTTC
20	once	TRBV10-3	TRBJ1-5	-	CAISESPPGQTSLSNQPQHF	TGTGCCATCAGTGAGAGCCCCCCGGGGCAGACGTCTCTTAGCAATCAGCCCCAGCATTTT
15	-	TRBV7-2	TRBJ2-7	TRBD2	CASSLGLAVSYEQYF	TGTGCCAGCAGCTTAGGTCTAGCGGTCTCCTACGAGCAGTACTTC
16	-	TRBV25-1	TRBJ2-7	TRBD1	CASSALPGTGAYEQYF	TGTGCCAGCAGTGCCTTACCCGGGACAGGGGCCTACGAGCAGTACTTC
16	-	TRBV4-2	TRBJ2-7	TRBD2	CASSQDRTSGDYEQYF	TGTGCCAGCAGCCAAGATAGGACTAGCGGGGACTACGAGCAGTACTTC
18	-	TRBV5-5	TRBJ2-5	TRBD2	CASSFYTTSGGKLGTQYF	TGTGCCAGCAGCTTCTACACCACTAGCGGGGGGAAACTAGGGACCCAGTACTTC
16	-	TRBV9	TRBJ2-2	-	CASSVGPGSNTGELFF	TGTGCCAGCAGCGTAGGTCCTGGTTCGAACACCGGGGAGCTGTTTTTT
15	-	TRBV5-8	TRBJ2-3	TRBD1	CASSRQGAHTDTQYF	TGTGCCAGCAGCCGACAGGGCGCCCACACAGATACGCAGTATTTT
15	-	TRBV7-3	TRBJ2-1	TRBD2	CASSLAGGYYNEQFF	TGTGCCAGCAGCTTAGCGGGGGGCTACTACAATGAGCAGTTCTTC
12	-	TRBV11-2	TRBJ2-1	-	CASSASINEQFF	TGTGCCAGCAGCGCTAGCATAAATGAGCAGTTCTTC
15	-	TRBV6-1	TRBJ1-3	-	CASSEGRVSGNTIYF	TGTGCCAGCAGTGAAGGGAGGGTCTCTGGAAACACCATATATTTT
14	once	TRBV4-1	TRBJ1-6	-	CASSQGTYQSPLHF	TGCGCCAGCAGCCAAGGGACATACCAGTCACCCCTCCACTTT
12	-	TRBV7-9	TRBJ1-2	-	CASSVSRFGYTF	TGTGCCAGCAGCGTCTCCAGGTTTGGCTACACCTTC
15	-	TRBV5-5	TRBJ1-5	-	CASSLQMNSNQPQHF	TGTGCCAGCAGCTTACAGATGAATAGCAATCAGCCCCAGCATTTT
15	-	TRBV19	TRBJ1-6	-	CASSMAAGVGSPLHF	TGTGCCAGTAGTATGGCGGCAGGGGTTGGATCACCCCTCCACTTT
16	-	TRBV6-1	TRBJ2-5	TRBD1	CASSEATGRGLETQYF	TGTGCCAGCAGTGAAGCCACCGGCAGGGGGTTAGAGACCCAGTACTTC
14	once	TRBV6-6	TRBJ1-2	TRBD1	CASSPPGGIDGYTF	TGTGCCAGCAGTCCCCCAGGGGGGATCGATGGCTACACCTTC
15	-	TRBV5-4	TRBJ2-7	-	CASSHGTANTYEQYF	TGTGCCAGCAGCCACGGGACGGCAAATACCTACGAGCAGTACTTC
15	-	TRBV11-2	TRBJ1-1	TRBD1	CASSGDRGILTEAFF	TGTGCCAGCAGCGGGGACAGGGGGATTTTGACTGAAGCTTTCTTT
14	-	TRBV7-9	TRBJ1-4	-	CASSLLSLGEKLFF	TGTGCCAGCAGCTTACTTTCCCTAGGGGAAAAACTGTTTTTT
15	-	TRBV18	TRBJ1-2	-	CASSSGEGGRLSYTF	TGTGCCAGCTCATCCGGAGAGGGGGGAAGGTTGAGCTACACCTTC
16	-	TRBV19	TRBJ1-5	TRBD1	CASSIVGTGNRQPQHF	TGTGCCAGTAGTATAGTCGGGACAGGCAATCGACAGCCCCAGCATTTT
13	-	TRBV6-5	TRBJ1-5	-	CASRVDGNQPQHF	TGTGCCAGCAGAGTAGATGGCAATCAGCCCCAGCATTTT
15	-	TRBV15	TRBJ2-7	TRBD1	CATSTGTGGAGEQYF	TGTGCCACCAGCACCGGGACAGGGGGCGCGGGGGAGCAGTACTTC
14	-	TRBV19	TRBJ1-1	TRBD1	CASRPGQGAGEAFF	TGTGCCAGTAGACCCGGACAGGGGGCGGGTGAAGCTTTCTTT
15	-	TRBV9	TRBJ2-5	TRBD2	CASSPREGRGETQYF	TGTGCCAGCAGCCCCAGAGAAGGGAGGGGAGAGACCCAGTACTTC
14	-	TRBV5-1	TRBJ1-2	-	CASSLLDKGDGYTF	TGCGCCAGCAGCTTACTGGACAAGGGGGATGGCTACACCTTC
15	-	TRBV5-5	TRBJ2-5	TRBD1	CASSSGTGVGETQYF	TGTGCCAGCAGCTCCGGGACAGGGGTAGGAGAGACCCAGTACTTC
14	-	TRBV5-1	TRBJ2-1	TRBD2	CASSLAGVYNEQFF	TGCGCCAGCAGCTTAGCGGGGGTCTACAATGAGCAGTTCTTC
14	-	TRBV5-4	TRBJ1-1	TRBD1	CASSPPTGYPEAFF	TGTGCCAGCAGCCCCCCGACAGGGTACCCTGAAGCTTTCTTT
14	-	TRBV10-3	TRBJ1-1	-	CAISEPPGLAGAFF	TGTGCCATCAGTGAACCCCCCGGGTTGGCTGGAGCTTTCTTT
13	-	TRBV5-1	TRBJ1-1	-	CASMLGTNTEAFF	TGCGCCAGCATGCTGGGTACGAACACTGAAGCTTTCTTT
13	-	TRBV29-1	TRBJ1-4	-	CSVGVQPNEKLFF	TGCAGCGTTGGGGTACAGCCGAATGAAAAACTGTTTTTT
13	-	TRBV19	TRBJ1-2	-	CASSRQETYGYTF	TGTGCCAGTAGTAGACAGGAGACCTATGGCTACACCTTC
16	-	TRBV6-6	TRBJ1-6	-	CASSDRRGVDNSPLHF	TGTGCCAGCTCCGATCGACGAGGGGTTGATAATTCACCCCTCCACTTT
17	-	TRBV7-2	TRBJ2-6	-	CASSLAGGPSGANVLTF	TGTGCCAGCAGCTTAGCGGGGGGGCCATCTGGGGCCAACGTCCTGACTTTC
18	-	TRBV7-3	TRBJ2-1	TRBD1	CASSLYPPGRGSYNEQFF	TGTGCCAGCAGCTTATACCCTCCTGGCAGGGGGTCCTACAATGAGCAGTTCTTC
17	-	TRBV4-1	TRBJ1-5	TRBD1	CASSQAPQTGLGQPQHF	TGCGCCAGCAGCCAAGCCCCCCAGACAGGGTTGGGTCAGCCCCAGCATTTT
13	once	TRBV18	TRBJ1-4	TRBD1	CASATGGGEKLFF	TGTGCCAGCGCAACAGGGGGCGGTGAAAAACTGTTTTTT
15	-	TRBV5-1	TRBJ2-3	-	CASSLDSPSTDTQYF	TGCGCCAGCAGCTTGGACAGTCCAAGCACAGATACGCAGTATTTT
14	-	TRBV5-1	TRBJ2-1	-	CASSLRQANNEQFF	TGCGCCAGCAGCTTAAGACAGGCGAACAATGAGCAGTTCTTC
13	-	TRBV19	TRBJ1-4	-	CASQDRRNEKLFF	TGTGCCAGCCAGGACAGACGTAATGAAAAACTGTTTTTT
17	-	TRBV19	TRBJ2-2	TRBD2	CASSIVVGLAGTGELFF	TGTGCCAGTAGTATAGTAGTAGGACTAGCTGGCACCGGGGAGCTGTTTTTT
14	-	TRBV19	TRBJ1-2	TRBD1	CASSALQGTYGYTF	TGTGCCAGTAGTGCCCTACAGGGGACCTATGGCTACACCTTC
14	once	TRBV6-1	TRBJ2-1	-	CASSAGLFYNEQFF	TGTGCCAGCAGTGCGGGACTTTTCTACAATGAGCAGTTCTTC
13	-	TRBV19	TRBJ1-1	-	CASSGQPNTEAFF	TGTGCCAGTAGTGGGCAGCCGAACACTGAAGCTTTCTTT
15	-	TRBV6-5	TRBJ1-1	TRBD1	CASTPGGGLNTEAFF	TGTGCCAGCACCCCCGGAGGGGGCTTGAACACTGAAGCTTTCTTT
14	-	TRBV19	TRBJ2-6	-	CASKQGAGANVLTF	TGTGCCAGTAAGCAGGGTGCCGGGGCCAACGTCCTGACTTTC
15	-	TRBV4-3	TRBJ1-1	-	CASSQSSMWDTEAFF	TGCGCCAGCAGCCAATCCTCCATGTGGGACACTGAAGCTTTCTTT
13	few	TRBV7-8	TRBJ1-2	-	CASSHDPKFGYTF	TGTGCCAGCAGCCATGACCCGAAATTCGGCTACACCTTC
13	-	TRBV4-1	TRBJ1-1	-	CASSRGLWAEAFF	TGCGCCAGCAGCCGAGGCCTTTGGGCTGAAGCTTTCTTT
19	-	TRBV23-1	TRBJ2-6	-	CASSQSWKEQVSGANVLTF	TGCGCCAGCAGTCAATCGTGGAAGGAACAGGTCTCCGGGGCCAACGTCCTGACTTTC